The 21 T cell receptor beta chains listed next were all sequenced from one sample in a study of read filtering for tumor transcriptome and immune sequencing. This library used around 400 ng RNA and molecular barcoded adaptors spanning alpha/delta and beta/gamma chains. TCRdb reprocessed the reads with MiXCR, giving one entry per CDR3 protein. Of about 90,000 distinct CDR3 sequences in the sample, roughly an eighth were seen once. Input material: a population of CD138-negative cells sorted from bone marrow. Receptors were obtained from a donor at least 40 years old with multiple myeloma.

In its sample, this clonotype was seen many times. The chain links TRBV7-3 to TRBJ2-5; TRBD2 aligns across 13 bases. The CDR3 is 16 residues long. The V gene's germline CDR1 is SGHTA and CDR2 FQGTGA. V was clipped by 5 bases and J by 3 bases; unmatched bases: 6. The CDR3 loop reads CASSQGGLAGEETQYF. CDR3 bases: TGTGCCAGCAGCCAAGGTGGACTAGCGGGAGAAGAGACCCAGTACTTC. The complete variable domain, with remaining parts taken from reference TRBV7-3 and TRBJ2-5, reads GAGVSQTPSNKVTEKGKYVELRCDPISGHTALYWYRQSLGQGPEFLIYFQGTGAADDSGLPNDRFFAVRPEGSVSTLKIQRTERGDSAVYLCASSQGGLAGEETQYFGPGTRLLVL.

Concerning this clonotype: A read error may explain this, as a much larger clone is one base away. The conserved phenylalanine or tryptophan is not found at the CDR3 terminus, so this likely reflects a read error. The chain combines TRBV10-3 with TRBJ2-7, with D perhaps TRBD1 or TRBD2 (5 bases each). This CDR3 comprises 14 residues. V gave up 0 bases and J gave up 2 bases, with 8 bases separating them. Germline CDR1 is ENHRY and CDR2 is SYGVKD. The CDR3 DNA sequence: TGTGCCATCAGTGAGTCGGGACGGACCTACGAGCAGTACCTC. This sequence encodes CAISESGRTYEQYL.

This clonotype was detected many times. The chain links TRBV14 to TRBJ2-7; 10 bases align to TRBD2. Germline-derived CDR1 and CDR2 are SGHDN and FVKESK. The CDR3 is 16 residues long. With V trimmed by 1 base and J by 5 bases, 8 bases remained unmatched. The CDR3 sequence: CASSQGLSGRVHEQYF. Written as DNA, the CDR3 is TGTGCCAGCAGCCAAGGCCTGAGCGGGAGGGTCCACGAGCAGTACTTC.

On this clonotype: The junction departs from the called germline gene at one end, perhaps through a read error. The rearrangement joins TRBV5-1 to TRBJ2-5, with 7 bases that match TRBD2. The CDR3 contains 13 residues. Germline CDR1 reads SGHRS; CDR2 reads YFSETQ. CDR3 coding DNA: TGCGCCGGCAGCTTAGCGGGTAGAGAGACCCAGTACTTC. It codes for CAGSLAGRETQYF.

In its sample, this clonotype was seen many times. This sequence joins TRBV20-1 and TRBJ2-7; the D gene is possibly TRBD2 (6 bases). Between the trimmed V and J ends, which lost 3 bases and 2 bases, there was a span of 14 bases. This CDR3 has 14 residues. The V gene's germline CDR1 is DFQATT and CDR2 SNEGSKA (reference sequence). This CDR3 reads CSASLEGSPYEQYF. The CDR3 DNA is TGCAGTGCTAGTCTGGAGGGGAGTCCCTACGAGCAGTACTTC.

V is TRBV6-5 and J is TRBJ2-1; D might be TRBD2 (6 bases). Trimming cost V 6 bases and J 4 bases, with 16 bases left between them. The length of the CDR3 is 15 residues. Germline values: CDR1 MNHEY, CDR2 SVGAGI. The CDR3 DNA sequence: TGTGCCAGCAGCCGTTCCGGGACTCCATACAATGAGCAGTTCTTC. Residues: CASSRSGTPYNEQFF.

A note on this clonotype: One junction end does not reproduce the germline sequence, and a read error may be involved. CDR3 bases: TGTGCCAGCAGCCGCGATTTCCGGCGCTCCTACAATGAACAGTTCTTC. Its protein is CASSRDFRRSYNEQFF. The chain couples TRBV6-2 or TRBV6-3 to TRBJ2-1; no reliable D call. CDR1 MNHEY and CDR2 SVGEGT come from the germline V gene. CDR3 length: 16 residues.

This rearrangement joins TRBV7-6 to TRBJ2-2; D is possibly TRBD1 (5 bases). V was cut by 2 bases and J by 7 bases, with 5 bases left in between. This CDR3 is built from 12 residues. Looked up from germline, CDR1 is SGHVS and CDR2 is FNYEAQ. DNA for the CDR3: TGTGCCAGCAGCTTACAGGGCGGGGAGCTGTTTTTT. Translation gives CASSLQGGELFF.

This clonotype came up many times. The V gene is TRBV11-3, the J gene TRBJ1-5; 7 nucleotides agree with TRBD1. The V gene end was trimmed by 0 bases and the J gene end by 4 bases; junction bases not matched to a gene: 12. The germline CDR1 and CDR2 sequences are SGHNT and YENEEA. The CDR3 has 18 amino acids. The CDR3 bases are TGTGCCAGCAGCTTAGATGGGTACAAAAGCAGGGGGAATCAGCCCCAGCATTTT. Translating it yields CASSLDGYKSRGNQPQHF.

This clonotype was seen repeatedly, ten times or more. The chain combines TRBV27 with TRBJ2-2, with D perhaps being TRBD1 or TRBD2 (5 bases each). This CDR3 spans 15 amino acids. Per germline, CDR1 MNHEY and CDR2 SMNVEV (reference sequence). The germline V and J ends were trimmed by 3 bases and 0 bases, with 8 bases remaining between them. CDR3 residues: CASSLRGTNTGELFF. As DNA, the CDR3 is TGTGCCAGCAGTTTGAGGGGAACGAACACCGGGGAGCTGTTTTTT.

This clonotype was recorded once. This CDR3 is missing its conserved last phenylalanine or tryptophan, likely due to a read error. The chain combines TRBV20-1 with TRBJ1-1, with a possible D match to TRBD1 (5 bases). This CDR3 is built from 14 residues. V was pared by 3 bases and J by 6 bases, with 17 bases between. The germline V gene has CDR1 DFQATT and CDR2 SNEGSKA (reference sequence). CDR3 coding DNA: TGCAGTGCTAGGGGGGGTACACTGGACCCTGAAGCTTTCGTT. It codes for CSARGGTLDPEAFV.

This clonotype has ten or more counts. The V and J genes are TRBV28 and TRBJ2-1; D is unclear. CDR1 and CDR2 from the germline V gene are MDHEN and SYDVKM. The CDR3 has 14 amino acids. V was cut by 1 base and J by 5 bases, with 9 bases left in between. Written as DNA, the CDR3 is TGTGCCAGCAGTTTATTGGTAGGGAACAATGAGCAGTTCTTC. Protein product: CASSLLVGNNEQFF.

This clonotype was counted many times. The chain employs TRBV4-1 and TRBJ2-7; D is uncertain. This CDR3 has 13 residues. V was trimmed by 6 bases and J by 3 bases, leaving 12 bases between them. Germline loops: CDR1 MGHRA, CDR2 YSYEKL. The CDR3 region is CASSSRPNYEQYF. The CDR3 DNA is TGCGCCAGCAGTTCCAGGCCAAACTACGAGCAGTACTTC.

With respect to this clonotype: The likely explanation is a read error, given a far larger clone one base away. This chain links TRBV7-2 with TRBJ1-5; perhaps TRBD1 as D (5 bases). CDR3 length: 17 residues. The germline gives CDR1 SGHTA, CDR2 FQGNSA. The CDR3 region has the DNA TGTGCCAACAGCGGACTGGGCGGGGTCAGGGACAATCAGCCCCAGCATTTT. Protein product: CANSGLGGVRDNQPQHF.

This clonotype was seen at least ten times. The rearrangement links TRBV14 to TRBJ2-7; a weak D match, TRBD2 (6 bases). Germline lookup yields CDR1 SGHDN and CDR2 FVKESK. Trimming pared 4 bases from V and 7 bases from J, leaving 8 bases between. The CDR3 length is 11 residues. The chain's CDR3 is CASSRGGEQYF. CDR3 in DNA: TGTGCCAGCAGCCGAGGAGGGGAGCAGTACTTC.

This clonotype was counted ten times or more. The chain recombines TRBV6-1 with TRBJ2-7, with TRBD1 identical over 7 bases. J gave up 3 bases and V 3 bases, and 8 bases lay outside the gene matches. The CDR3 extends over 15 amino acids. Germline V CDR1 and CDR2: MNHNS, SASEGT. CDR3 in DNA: TGTGCCAGCAGTGACTCCAGGACAGGAAACTACGAGCAGTACTTC. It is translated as CASSDSRTGNYEQYF.

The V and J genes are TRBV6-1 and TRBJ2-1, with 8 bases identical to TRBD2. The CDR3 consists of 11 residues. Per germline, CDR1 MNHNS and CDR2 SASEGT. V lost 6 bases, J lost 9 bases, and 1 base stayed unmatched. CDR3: CASRLAVEQFF. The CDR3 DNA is TGTGCCAGCAGACTAGCGGTTGAGCAGTTCTTC.

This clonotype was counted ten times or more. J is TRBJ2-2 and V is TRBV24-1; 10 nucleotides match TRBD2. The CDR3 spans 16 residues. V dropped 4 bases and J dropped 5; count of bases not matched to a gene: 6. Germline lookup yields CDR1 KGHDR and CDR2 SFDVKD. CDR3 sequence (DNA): TGTGCCACCAGTGACCAAAGCGGGAGGGCAACCGGGGAGCTGTTTTTT. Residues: CATSDQSGRATGELFF.

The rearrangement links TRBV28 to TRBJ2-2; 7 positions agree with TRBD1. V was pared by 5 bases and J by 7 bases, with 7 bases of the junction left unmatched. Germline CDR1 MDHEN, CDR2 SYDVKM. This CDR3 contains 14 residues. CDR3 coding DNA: TGTGCCAGCAGTCCGACAGGGTTGGGCGGGGAGCTGTTTTTT. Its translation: CASSPTGLGGELFF.

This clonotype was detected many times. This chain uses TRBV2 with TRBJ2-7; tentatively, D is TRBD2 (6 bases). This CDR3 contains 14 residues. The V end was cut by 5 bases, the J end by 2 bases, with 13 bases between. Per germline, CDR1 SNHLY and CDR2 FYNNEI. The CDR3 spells CASSSGLGAYEQYF. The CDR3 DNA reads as TGTGCCAGCAGTTCGGGACTGGGGGCCTACGAGCAGTACTTC.

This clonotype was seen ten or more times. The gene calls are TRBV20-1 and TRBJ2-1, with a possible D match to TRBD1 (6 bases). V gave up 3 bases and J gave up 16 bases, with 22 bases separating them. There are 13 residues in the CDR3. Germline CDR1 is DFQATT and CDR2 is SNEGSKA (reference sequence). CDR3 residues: CSASEPLQGASFF. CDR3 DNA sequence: TGCAGTGCTAGTGAGCCCCTACAGGGCGCATCTTTCTTC.